The clone carrying this TCR beta chain was counted ten times or more. V shed 1 base and J shed 2 bases, with 18 bases lying between them. CDR3 length equals 18 residues. The germline gives CDR1 SGHVS, CDR2 FNYEAQ. This sample is drawn from a study of CD8+CD57+ T cells in acquired aplastic anemia. TCR beta VDJ and CDR3 profiles were obtained from a genomic DNA template. TCRdb re-called the reads with MiXCR, one entry per CDR3 protein. The repertoire consists of about 180,000 distinct CDR3 sequences, with under 55% occurring once and the leading ten covering approximately 1%. CD8+CD57+ cell expansion, shown by flow cytometry, had occurred in the patients selected for sequencing.

The TCR was taken from a human donor with aplastic anemia. The chain recombines TRBV7-6 with TRBJ1-3; weak D call: TRBD1 (5 bases). The sequenced sample was sorted CD4+, CD8+, or CD8+CD57+ T cells (not recorded which) from PBMCs. The CDR3 here is CASSLVDSSGPTGNTIYF. CDR3 bases: TGTGCCAGCAGCTTAGTCGACAGTTCAGGGCCCACTGGAAACACCATATATTTT.